What follows is one T cell receptor (beta chain) and its context. This clone was observed once. Its antigen has not been determined. No much larger clone is present one base from it, and per-base qualities are unavailable. The CDR3 regions of human TCRbeta chains were subjected to immunosequencing. On the authors' methods: Repertoire TCRs were matched against a reference library of SARS-CoV-2-specific TCRs generated with the MIRA antigen-specificity platform. Breadth was defined as the fraction of unique TCRs that were SARS-CoV-2-associated. Depth was defined as the fraction of total T cells that were SARS-CoV-2-associated. Each spike-specific TCR was assigned to its reactive spike region and to a CD4 or CD8 class using the MIRA data. Log10-transformed breadth and depth values were compared by one-way ANOVA with Sidak's multiple comparisons tests. In TCRdb, the immuneACCESS table is reduced to in-frame sequences with V and J assigned. These tables do not hold every clone; where another copy was compared, an unresolved V gene accounts for under half, and the others remain unexplained. V, J and clone size are those of that table, while D and trimming were read from the DNA. The sample table lists roughly 120,000 clones, 75% to 95% of them with a count of one. The ten most abundant clones make up 2.8% of the sample.

These data come from a study of T cell responses to AZD1222 COVID-19 vaccine (dated by TCRdb to about 2021). Background for the entire study: Because spike-specific TCR depth and breadth did not differ between the two schedules, AZD1222 recipients who got a second dose at roughly 4 weeks were pooled with those who got a second dose at roughly 12 weeks. Trial participants were enrolled by age into 18-55, 56-69 and 70-plus year subgroups, with around 140, 26 and 57 TCR-sequenced participants respectively. TCR sequencing covered more than 230 trial participants: 207 given two doses of AZD1222 and around 26 given two doses of MenACWY control vaccine. The full study reports these points: After two AZD1222 doses, both the breadth and the depth of spike-specific TCRs were significantly higher than at day 0 and than in MenACWY recipients. Epitopes outside the regions mutated in the B.1.351 and B.1.1.7 variants were reportedly recognized by nearly half of the unique spike-specific TCRs. Vaccine-associated CD4 TCRs spanned the whole spike protein, with dominant responses in regions 160-218 and 743-854. Only 5 to 7 AZD1222 recipients were SARS-CoV-2 seropositive at baseline, limiting conclusions about previously exposed vaccinees. The 56-69-year group was small, and its depth increase did not reach significance, likely because of low power. Because no samples from the day 14 peak response were available, repertoires could be characterized only after the peak T cell response. Most participants were white British and females outnumbered males, and the authors suggested that clonal diversity may have been underestimated.

The time point label for this specimen denotes: baseline before first vaccination. Vaccinee samples were obtained from the UK trials COV001 and COV002, which included a single-blind randomized controlled phase 2/3 trial of AZD1222 (ChAdOx1 nCoV-19) in healthy adults. For TCRbeta chain sequencing, PBMC samples were collected from trial participants at day 0 and at day 28 after the second dose. Cut back by 10 bases and 0 bases, the V and J ends lie 15 bases apart. CDR1 and CDR2, looked up from the germline V gene (reference sequence), are LNHDA and SQIVND. The CDR3, from cysteine to phenylalanine, totals 14 residues. Solely the CDR3 DNA is kept, with 42 bases framed from the first base.

The sequence links TRBV19 to TRBJ1-2, with TRBD1 perhaps the D gene, on 5 matching bases. This sequence originates from an adult in good health. This sample comprised peripheral blood, obtained on day 0 of AZD1222 vaccination. The CDR3 loop reads CATSPGLANYGYTF. The sequenced DNA is TGTGCCACATCTCCAGGGCTCGCTAACTATGGCTACACCTTC.